The sample holds many counts of the clone carrying this T cell receptor beta chain. The length of the CDR3 is 14 residues. With V trimmed by 4 bases and J by 4 bases, 4 bases remained unmatched. Germline V gives CDR1 SGDLS, CDR2 YYNGEE. As to time point: patch test 3, about 24 weeks after DPC sensitization. Sample treatment: therapeutic diphenylcyclopropenone sensitization with weekly scalp DPC. This specimen belongs to a study of human T cells and chemical hapten exposure. One entry per CDR3 protein, called by TCRdb with MiXCR from the RACE reads. The sample has 50,000 to 65,000 distinct CDR3 sequences, more than 9.5% seen once.

The TCR originated in a middle-aged woman with alopecia areata. Some clones in this sample may be carry-over from other donors' samples. The chain carries TRBV9 and TRBJ2-3; TRBD2 aligns across 9 bases. The sample was whole blood, taken in connection with sensitization to the hapten diphenylcyclopropenone (DPC). CDR3 sequence: CASSPGTSPDTQYF. CDR3 nucleotides: TGTGCCAGCAGCCCGGGGACTAGCCCAGATACGCAGTATTTT. Filled out from reference TRBV9 and TRBJ2-3, the complete variable domain reads DSGVTQTPKHLITATGQRVTLRCSPRSGDLSVYWYQQSLDQGLQFLIQYYNGEERAKGNILERFSAQQFPDLHSELNLSSLELGDSALYFCASSPGTSPDTQYFGPGTRLTVL.